The clone carrying this T cell receptor beta chain was detected only once. The sample originates from a study of T cell responses to AZD1222 COVID-19 vaccine. TCRdb's copy holds only in-frame clones and misses some; the assay was immunoSEQ multiplex PCR. Of 80,000 to 95,000 clones in the sample, about nine tenths were seen once. The CDR3 has 13 residues. Per germline, CDR1 SQVTM and CDR2 ANQGSEA. V was shortened by 7 bases and J by 1 base, with 12 bases between the two germline ends. This chain connects TRBV29-1 to TRBJ2-3, with D possibly matching TRBD1 (5 bases). The specimen was peripheral blood, collected on day 0 of MenACWY control vaccination. This receptor was identified in an adult in good health. CDR3 protein: CSDRSARTDTQYF. For the CDR3, the DNA is TGCAGCGACAGGAGCGCCCGCACAGATACGCAGTATTTT.